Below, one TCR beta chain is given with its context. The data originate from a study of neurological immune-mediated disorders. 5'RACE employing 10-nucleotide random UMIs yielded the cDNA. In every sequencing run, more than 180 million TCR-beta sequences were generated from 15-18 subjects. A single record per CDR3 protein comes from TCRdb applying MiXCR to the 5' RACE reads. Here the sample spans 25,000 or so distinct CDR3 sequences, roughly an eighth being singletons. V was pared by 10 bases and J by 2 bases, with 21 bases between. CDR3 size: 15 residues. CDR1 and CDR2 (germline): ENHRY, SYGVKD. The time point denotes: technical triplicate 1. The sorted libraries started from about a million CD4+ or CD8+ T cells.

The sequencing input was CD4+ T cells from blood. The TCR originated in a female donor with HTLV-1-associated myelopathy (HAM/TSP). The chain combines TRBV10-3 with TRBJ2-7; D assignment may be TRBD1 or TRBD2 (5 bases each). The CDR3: CATQDPGWCAYEQYF. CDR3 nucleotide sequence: TGTGCCACACAGGATCCGGGGTGGTGTGCCTACGAGCAGTACTTC.